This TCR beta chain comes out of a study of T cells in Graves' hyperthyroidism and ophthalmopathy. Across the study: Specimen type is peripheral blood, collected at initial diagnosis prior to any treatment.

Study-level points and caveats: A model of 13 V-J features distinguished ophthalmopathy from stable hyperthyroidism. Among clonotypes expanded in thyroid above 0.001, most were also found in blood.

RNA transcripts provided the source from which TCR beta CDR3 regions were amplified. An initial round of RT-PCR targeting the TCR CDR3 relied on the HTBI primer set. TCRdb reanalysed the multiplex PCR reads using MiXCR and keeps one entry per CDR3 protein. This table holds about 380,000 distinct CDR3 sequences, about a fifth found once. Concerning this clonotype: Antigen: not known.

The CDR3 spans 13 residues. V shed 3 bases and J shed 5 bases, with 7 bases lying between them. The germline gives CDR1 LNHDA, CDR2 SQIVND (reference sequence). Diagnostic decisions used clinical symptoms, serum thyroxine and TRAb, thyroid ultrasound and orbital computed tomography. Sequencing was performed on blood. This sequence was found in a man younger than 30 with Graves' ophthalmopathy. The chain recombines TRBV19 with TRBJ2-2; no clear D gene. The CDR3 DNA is TGTGCCAGTAGTATCGGGCGGACCGGGGAGCTGTTTTTT. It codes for CASSIGRTGELFF.